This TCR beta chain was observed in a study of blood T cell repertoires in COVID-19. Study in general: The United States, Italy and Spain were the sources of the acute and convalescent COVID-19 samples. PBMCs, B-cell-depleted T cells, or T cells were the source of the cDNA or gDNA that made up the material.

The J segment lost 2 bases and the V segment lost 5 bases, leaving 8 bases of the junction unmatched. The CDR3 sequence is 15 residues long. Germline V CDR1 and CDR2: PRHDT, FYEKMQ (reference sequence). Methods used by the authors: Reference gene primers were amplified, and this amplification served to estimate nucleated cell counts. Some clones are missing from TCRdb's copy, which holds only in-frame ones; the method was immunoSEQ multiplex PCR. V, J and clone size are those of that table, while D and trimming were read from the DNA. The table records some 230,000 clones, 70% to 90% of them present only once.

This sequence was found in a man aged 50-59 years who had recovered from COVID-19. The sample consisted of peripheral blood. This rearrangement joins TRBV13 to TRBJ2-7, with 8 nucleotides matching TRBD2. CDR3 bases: TGTGCCAGCAGCCGAGGGCGGGAGGAAACCTACGAGCAGTACTTC. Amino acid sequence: CASSRGREETYEQYF.